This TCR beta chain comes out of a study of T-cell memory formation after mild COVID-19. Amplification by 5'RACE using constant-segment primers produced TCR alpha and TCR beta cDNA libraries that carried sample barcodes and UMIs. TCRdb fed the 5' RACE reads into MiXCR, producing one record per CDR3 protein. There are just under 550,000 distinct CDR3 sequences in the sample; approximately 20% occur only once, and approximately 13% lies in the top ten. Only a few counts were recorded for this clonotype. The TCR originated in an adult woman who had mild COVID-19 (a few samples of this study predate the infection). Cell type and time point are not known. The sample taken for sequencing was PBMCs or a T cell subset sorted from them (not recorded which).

In nucleotides, the CDR3 is TGTGCCAGCAGCAGAAGACCGGGACAGGGGTACGGAAAACTGTTTTTT. Its translation is CASSRRPGQGYGKLFF. The chain recombines TRBV7-9 with TRBJ1-4; 10 nucleotides match TRBD1. Germline assignment: CDR1 SEHNR and CDR2 FQNEAQ (reference sequence). The V segment lost 5 bases and the J segment 10 bases; nucleotides outside the gene matches: 13. The CDR3 runs 16 residues. Complete variable domain (other parts from reference TRBV7-9 and TRBJ1-4): DTGVSQNPRHKITKRGQNVTFRCDPISEHNRLYWYRQTLGQGPEFLTYFQNEAQLEKSRLLSDRFSAERPKGSFSTLEIQRTEQGDSAMYLCASSRRPGQGYGKLFFGSGTQLSVL.